This T cell receptor (beta chain) came from a study of blood T cell repertoires in COVID-19. Across the whole study: T cells, B-cell-depleted T cells, or PBMCs provided the cDNA or gDNA that served as material.

J was trimmed by 3 bases and V by 2 bases; bases with no gene match: 4. The V gene's germline CDR1 is MGHRA and CDR2 YSYEKL. The CDR3 is 15 residues long. Under the authors' procedure: Nucleated cell number was recorded as an estimate derived from reference gene primer amplification. The repertoire was sequenced with immunoSEQ multiplex PCR; TCRdb's copy has only in-frame clones and lacks some. V and J calls and clone size are copied from that table; D and trimming were computed from the DNA. This sample has over 60,000 clones, with approximately 89% found just once. This clonotype originated in an older man with acute or convalescent COVID-19. Source material: peripheral blood. V usage is TRBV4-1 and J usage is TRBJ1-1, with 9 bases identical to TRBD1. The CDR3 nucleotides are TGCGCCAGCAGCCAACAGGGACAGGGAGACACTGAAGCTTTCTTT. Protein product: CASSQQGQGDTEAFF.